This TCR beta chain was identified during a study of cytomegalovirus exposure and HLA in healthy donors. As for the study in general: Approximately 180 million T cells yielded 100 million or so unique TCR beta sequences, as an earlier analysis found. Findings of the study overall: Reports described diagnosis of cytomegalovirus status by the classifier as highly specific and sensitive. Serostatus for CMV was the only available immune exposure information. Despite most TCR sequences being rare, some public TCRs occurred in many donors.

With 60 Vbeta and 13 Jbeta primers, the PCR was carried out. Clones were sequenced by immunoSEQ multiplex PCR, and TCRdb holds only the in-frame ones, with some missing. Of 150,000 to 200,000 clones listed, more than 75% were seen once; the top ten hold roughly 2.1%. On this clone: The antigen remains undetermined.

The germline V gene has CDR1 SGHAT and CDR2 FQNNGV. Trimming left V 4 bases short and J 4 bases short, with 16 bases between. This CDR3 contains 15 residues. This receptor was identified in a man between 18 and 35 years old in good health and CMV-seropositive. The chain has TRBV11-2 and TRBJ1-2; D perhaps matches TRBD1 (6 bases). The sample consisted of PBMCs. CDR3 DNA sequence: TGTGCCAGCAGCTCCCAACAGGGCGGCGGCTATGGCTACACCTTC. It codes for CASSSQQGGGYGYTF.